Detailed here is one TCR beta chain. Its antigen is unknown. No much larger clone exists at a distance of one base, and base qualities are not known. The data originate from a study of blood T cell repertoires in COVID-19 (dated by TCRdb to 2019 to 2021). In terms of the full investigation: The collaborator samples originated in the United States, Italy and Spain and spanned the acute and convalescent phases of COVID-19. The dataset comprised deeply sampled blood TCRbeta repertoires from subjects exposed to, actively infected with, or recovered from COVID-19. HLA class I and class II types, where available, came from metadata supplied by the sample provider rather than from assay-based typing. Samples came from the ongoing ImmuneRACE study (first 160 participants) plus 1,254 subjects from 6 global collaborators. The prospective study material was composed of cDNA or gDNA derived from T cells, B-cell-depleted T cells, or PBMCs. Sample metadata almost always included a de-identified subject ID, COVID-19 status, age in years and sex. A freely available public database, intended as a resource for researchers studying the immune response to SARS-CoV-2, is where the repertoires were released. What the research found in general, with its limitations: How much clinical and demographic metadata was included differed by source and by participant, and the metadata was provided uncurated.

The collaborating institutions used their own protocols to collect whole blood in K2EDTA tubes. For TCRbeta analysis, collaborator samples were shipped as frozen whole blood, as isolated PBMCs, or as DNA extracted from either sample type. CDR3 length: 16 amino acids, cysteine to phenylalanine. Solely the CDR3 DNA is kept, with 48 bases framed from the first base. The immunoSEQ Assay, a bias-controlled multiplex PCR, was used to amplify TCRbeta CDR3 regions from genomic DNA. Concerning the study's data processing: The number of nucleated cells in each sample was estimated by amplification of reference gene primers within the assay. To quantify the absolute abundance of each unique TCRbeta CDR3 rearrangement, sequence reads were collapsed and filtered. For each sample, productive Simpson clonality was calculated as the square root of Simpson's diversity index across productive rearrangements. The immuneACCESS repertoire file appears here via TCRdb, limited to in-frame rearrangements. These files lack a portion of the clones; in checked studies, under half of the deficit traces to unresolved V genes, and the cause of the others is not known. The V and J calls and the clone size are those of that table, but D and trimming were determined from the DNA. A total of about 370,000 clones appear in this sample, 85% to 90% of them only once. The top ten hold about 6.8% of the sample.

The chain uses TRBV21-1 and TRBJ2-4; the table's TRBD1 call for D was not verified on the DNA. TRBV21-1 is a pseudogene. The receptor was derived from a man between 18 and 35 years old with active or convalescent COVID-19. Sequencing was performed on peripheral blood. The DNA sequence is TGTGCCAGCAGCAAAGGTCTGGGGACAGGGGAAAACATTCAGTACTTC. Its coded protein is CASSKGLGTGENIQYF.